One and the same sample provided the 23 T cell receptor beta chains below, sequenced in a study of OX40 agonist ivuxolimab in advanced cancers. The method was immunoSEQ multiplex PCR; TCRdb's version includes in-frame clones alone and lacks a portion of them. This table holds over 80,000 clones, around 90% found once. The source was CD4+ or CD8+ T cells sorted from blood, collected in a trial of the OX40 agonist ivuxolimab. The source of these receptors is an adult with an advanced solid tumor such as melanoma, head and neck, liver or kidney cancer.

The chain is built from TRBV19 and TRBJ1-1; D call uncertain. The CDR3 is made up of 13 amino acids. The V gene's germline CDR1 is LNHDA and CDR2 SQIVND (reference sequence). The V and J ends lost 4 bases and 1 base respectively, with 7 bases between them. The CDR3 DNA is TGTGCCAGTAGTAACCGGCCGAACACTGAAGCTTTCTTT. This translates into CASSNRPNTEAFF.

The J gene is TRBJ1-1, the V gene TRBV6-6; 9 bases agree with TRBD1. The CDR3 is 16 residues long. Germline lookup yields CDR1 MNHNY and CDR2 SVGAGI (reference sequence). The junction had 7 bases not matched to a gene; V was cut back by 5 bases and J by 0 bases. Here the CDR3 DNA reads TGTGCCAGCAGTGGGCGACAGGGGGGTCTGAACACTGAAGCTTTCTTT. It translates to CASSGRQGGLNTEAFF.

The rearrangement links TRBV7-3 to TRBJ2-5; 12 bases map to TRBD2. J gave up 4 bases and V 5 bases, and 5 bases lay outside the gene matches. The length of the CDR3 is 15 residues. Looked up from germline, CDR1 is SGHTA and CDR2 is FQGTGA. Here the CDR3 DNA reads TGTGCCAGCAGCCCCTCGGGACTAGCGGGAGAGACCCAGTACTTC. This codes for CASSPSGLAGETQYF.

This clone appeared a few times. The chain couples TRBV7-6 to TRBJ2-1, with D hard to call. V lost 1 base and J lost 5, with 9 bases in between. Germline V gives CDR1 SGHVS, CDR2 FNYEAQ. The CDR3 length is 14 residues. In DNA form, the CDR3 reads TGTGCCAGCAGCTTAGAGGCCGCAGACAATGAGCAGTTCTTC. Its protein product is CASSLEAADNEQFF. Together with reference TRBV7-6 and TRBJ2-1, the CDR3 gives the full variable domain: GAGVSQSPRYKVTKRGQDVALRCDPISGHVSLYWYRQALGQGPEFLTYFNYEAQQDKSGLPNDRFSAERPEGSISTLTIQRTEQRDSAMYRCASSLEAADNEQFFGPGTRLTVL.

The genes are TRBV18 and TRBJ2-7; tentative D call: TRBD2 (6 bases). Between the trimmed V and J ends, which lost 2 bases and 6 bases, there was a span of 17 bases. This CDR3 region has 15 residues. Germline CDR1 and CDR2: KGHSH and LQKENI. The CDR3 loop reads CASSPSAGQSIEQYF. The CDR3 bases are TGTGCCAGCTCACCATCAGCGGGCCAATCCATCGAGCAGTACTTC.

The chain employs TRBV13 and TRBJ2-7, with 8 bases that match TRBD1. Unmatched junction bases numbered 4, after V lost 4 bases and J lost 2 bases. Germline-derived CDR1 and CDR2 are PRHDT and FYEKMQ (reference sequence). The CDR3 is 14 residues long. The CDR3 nucleotides are TGTGCCAGCAGCTCCTGGGGACAGGCCTACGAGCAGTACTTC. Its protein product is CASSSWGQAYEQYF. Complete variable domain (other parts from reference TRBV13 and TRBJ2-7): AAGVIQSPRHLIKEKRETATLKCYPIPRHDTVYWYQQGPGQDPQFLISFYEKMQSDKGSIPDRFSAQQFSDYHSELNMSSLELGDSALYFCASSSWGQAYEQYFGPGTRLTVT.

This clone was found once. The chain couples TRBV13 to TRBJ2-4, with 8 nucleotides matching TRBD1. Trimming took 2 bases from V and 2 from J; bases not matched to a gene: 8. Germline assignment: CDR1 PRHDT and CDR2 FYEKMQ (reference sequence). This CDR3 has 17 residues. The CDR3 sequence is CASSLYGQGATKNIQYF. The CDR3 DNA is TGTGCCAGCAGCTTATATGGGCAGGGGGCGACCAAAAACATTCAGTACTTC.

V gene TRBV7-2 combines with J gene TRBJ2-1; D unresolved. Per germline, CDR1 SGHTA and CDR2 FQGNSA. The CDR3 is 12 residues long. The V and J ends lost 3 bases and 6 bases respectively, with 6 bases between them. CDR3 coding DNA: TGTGCCAGCAGCTTCACGGGCAATGAGCAGTTCTTC. It translates to CASSFTGNEQFF.

This chain links TRBV7-2 with TRBJ1-1; 9 nucleotides match TRBD1. CDR3 length equals 14 residues. Germline loops: CDR1 SGHTA, CDR2 FQGNSA. Trimming at V came to 3 bases and at J to 6 bases, leaving 5 bases not matched to a gene. This CDR3 is CASSLGQGGSEAFF. CDR3 DNA sequence: TGTGCCAGCAGCTTGGGACAGGGAGGTTCTGAAGCTTTCTTT.

V gene TRBV25-1 combines with J gene TRBJ2-7, with 11 positions matching TRBD1. V was clipped by 3 bases and J by 2 bases; unmatched bases: 6. CDR3 length: 16 amino acids. Germline loops: CDR1 MGHDK, CDR2 SYGVNS. CDR3 nucleotides: TGTGCCAGCAGTGAGTTACAGGGACAGGGGGCCTACGAGCAGTACTTC. This sequence encodes CASSELQGQGAYEQYF.

The gene calls are TRBV10-3 and TRBJ2-7; tentative D call: TRBD1 (5 bases). Germline CDR1 ENHRY, CDR2 SYGVKD. Trimming removed 3 bases from V and 7 bases from J, with 16 bases in between. The CDR3 has 14 residues. The CDR3 nucleotides read TGTGCCATCAGTGAAAGTGGGGCGCTAGGAGAGCAGTACTTC. Residues: CAISESGALGEQYF.

In nucleotides, the CDR3 is TGTGCCAGCAGCTCCTCCAAGGAAGCAGATACGCAGTATTTT. Translating gives CASSSSKEADTQYF. The rearrangement links TRBV7-2 to TRBJ2-3; D unresolved. CDR1 is SGHTA, CDR2 FQGNSA, per germline. V gave up 4 bases and J gave up 4 bases, with 12 bases separating them. This CDR3 is built from 14 residues.

The V gene is TRBV7-9, the J gene TRBJ2-1; D is possibly TRBD2 (6 bases). Trimming took off 4 bases at V and 3 bases at J, with 10 bases between the two ends. The CDR3 has 14 residues. Germline V gives CDR1 SEHNR, CDR2 FQNEAQ (reference sequence). This CDR3 is CASSYLGSYNEQFF. The CDR3 nucleotides are TGTGCCAGCAGCTACCTCGGGAGCTACAATGAGCAGTTCTTC.

This rearrangement joins TRBV7-3 to TRBJ2-3; a weak D match, TRBD2 (5 bases). The CDR3 totals 14 residues. Germline V gene sequence: CDR1 SGHTA, CDR2 FQGTGA. Trimming stripped 4 bases from V and 0 bases from J, with 8 bases between. CDR3 region: CASSSGSSTDTQYF. The CDR3 DNA reads as TGTGCCAGCAGCTCGGGGAGCAGCACAGATACGCAGTATTTT.

In DNA form, the CDR3 reads TGTGCCACCCATGGGGCAGGGCCCTACAATGAGCAGTTCTTC. Its protein product is CATHGAGPYNEQFF. The chain joins TRBV28 to TRBJ2-1; the D gene is possibly TRBD1 (5 bases). Germline CDR1 and CDR2: MDHEN and SYDVKM. CDR3 length: 14 amino acids. Between the trimmed V and J ends, which lost 10 bases and 2 bases, there was a span of 15 bases.

The chain has TRBV19 and TRBJ2-3; D gene unclear. The CDR3 consists of 11 residues. Deletions cut 7 bases from V and 6 bases from J, with 8 bases between. Germline CDR1 LNHDA, CDR2 SQIVND (reference sequence). For the CDR3, the DNA is TGTGCCAGTACTGAGTGGGATACGCAGTATTTT. As protein: CASTEWDTQYF.

The chain joins TRBV6-5 to TRBJ2-3, with a possible D match to TRBD1 (6 bases). Germline CDR1 MNHEY, CDR2 SVGAGI. The CDR3 totals 15 residues. The V and J ends lost 6 bases and 3 bases respectively, with 16 bases between them. In DNA, the CDR3 is TGTGCCAGCAGCCTCAACAGGGTGCCGACAGATACGCAGTATTTT. This encodes CASSLNRVPTDTQYF.

This rearrangement joins TRBV14 to TRBJ2-7, with D perhaps TRBD2 (6 bases). Germline values: CDR1 SGHDN, CDR2 FVKESK. CDR3 length: 14 residues. Trimming removed 5 bases from V and 4 bases from J, with 15 bases in between. The CDR3 DNA reads as TGTGCCAGCAGCTTTCGGGCAGGGAGGTACGAGCAGTACTTC. This translates into CASSFRAGRYEQYF.

The V and J genes are TRBV5-1 and TRBJ2-7; D is uncertain. This CDR3 has 13 residues. CDR1 is SGHRS, CDR2 YFSETQ, per germline. Between the trimmed V and J ends, which lost 2 bases and 2 bases, there was a span of 8 bases. The CDR3 region is CASSFMAPYEQYF. The CDR3 DNA reads TGCGCCAGCAGCTTCATGGCCCCCTACGAGCAGTACTTC.

V is TRBV7-9 and J is TRBJ2-7, with 10 bases fitting TRBD1. This CDR3 is built from 15 residues. Germline CDR1 and CDR2: SEHNR and FQNEAQ (reference sequence). The V gene end was trimmed by 5 bases and the J gene end by 3 bases; junction bases not matched to a gene: 7. CDR3 nucleotide sequence: TGTGCCAGCAGCAATCCCGGGACAGGGGACTACGAGCAGTACTTC. Amino acids: CASSNPGTGDYEQYF. Full variable domain (missing parts from reference TRBV7-9 and TRBJ2-7): DTGVSQNPRHKITKRGQNVTFRCDPISEHNRLYWYRQTLGQGPEFLTYFQNEAQLEKSRLLSDRFSAERPKGSFSTLEIQRTEQGDSAMYLCASSNPGTGDYEQYFGPGTRLTVT.

This clone was recorded a few times. The gene calls are TRBV30 and TRBJ1-1; D is undetermined. Germline values: CDR1 GTSNPN, CDR2 SVGIG (reference sequence). CDR3 length: 12 residues. V was cut by 3 bases and J by 1 base, with 6 bases left in between. CDR3 protein: CAWRAQNTEAFF. CDR3 DNA: TGTGCCTGGAGGGCTCAGAACACTGAAGCTTTCTTT.

For the CDR3, the DNA is TGTGCCAGCTCACCACCCCGCAGGACAGGGGGAGAGACCCAGTACTTC. This sequence encodes CASSPPRRTGGETQYF. The genes are TRBV18 and TRBJ2-5, with 10 positions matching TRBD1. The trim removed 0 bases at V and 4 bases at J, leaving 5 bases unmatched. The CDR3 covers 16 residues. Germline V CDR1 and CDR2: KGHSH, LQKENI.

The chain uses TRBV2 and TRBJ2-5, with 9 bases matching TRBD2. J gave up 5 bases and V 1 base, and 5 bases lay outside the gene matches. Germline V gene data show CDR1 as SNHLY and CDR2 as FYNNEI. The CDR3 spans 15 residues. CDR3 residues: CASSEGASGIETQYF. In DNA, the CDR3 is TGTGCCAGCAGTGAAGGGGCTAGCGGGATCGAGACCCAGTACTTC.